This T cell receptor beta chain was captured by sequencing in a study of OX40 agonist ivuxolimab in advanced cancers. Study information: Males comprised approximately 84% of the group, whose mean age was about 60 years (range roughly 20 to 90).

Libraries were prepared by immunoSEQ multiplex PCR; TCRdb keeps only in-frame clonotypes and omits some of them. The sample contains roughly 70,000 clones, about nine tenths of which appear only once. CDR3 length: 17 residues. Germline V gene lookup returns CDR1 SGHTA and CDR2 FQGTGA. V was cut by 5 bases and J by 4 bases, with 22 bases left in between. The clonotype comes from an adult with an advanced solid tumor such as melanoma, head and neck, liver or kidney cancer. The material was CD4+ or CD8+ T cells sorted from blood, obtained in a trial of the OX40 agonist ivuxolimab. The chain carries TRBV7-3 and TRBJ2-3; D remains unclear. CDR3 nucleotide sequence: TGTGCCAGCAGCCCCAGCCTACTAAGTTCTAGGTCAGATACGCAGTATTTT. Protein: CASSPSLLSSRSDTQYF. The full variable domain, with the rest looked up from reference TRBV7-3 and TRBJ2-3, is GAGVSQTPSNKVTEKGKYVELRCDPISGHTALYWYRQSLGQGPEFLIYFQGTGAADDSGLPNDRFFAVRPEGSVSTLKIQRTERGDSAVYLCASSPSLLSSRSDTQYFGPGTRLTVL.